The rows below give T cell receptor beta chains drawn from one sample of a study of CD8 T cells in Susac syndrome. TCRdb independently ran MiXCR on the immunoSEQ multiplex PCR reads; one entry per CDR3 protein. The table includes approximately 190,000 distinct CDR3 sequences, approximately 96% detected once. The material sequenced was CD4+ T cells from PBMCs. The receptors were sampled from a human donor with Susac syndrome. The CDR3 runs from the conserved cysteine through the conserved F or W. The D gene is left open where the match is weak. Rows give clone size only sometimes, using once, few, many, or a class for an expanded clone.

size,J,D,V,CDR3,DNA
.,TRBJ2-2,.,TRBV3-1,CASSQLATGELFF,TGTGCCAGCAGCCAGTTGGCCACCGGGGAGCTGTTTTTT
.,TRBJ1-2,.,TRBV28,CASSSDGDYGYTF,TGTGCCAGCAGTTCAGACGGAGACTATGGCTACACCTTC
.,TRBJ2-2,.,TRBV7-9,CASSLAFQVDDGELFF,TGTGCCAGCAGCTTAGCGTTCCAGGTGGATGACGGGGAGCTGTTTTTT
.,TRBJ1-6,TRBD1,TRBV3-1,CASSQGAGGNSPLHF,TGTGCCAGCAGCCAAGGGGCAGGGGGGAATTCACCCCTCCACTTT
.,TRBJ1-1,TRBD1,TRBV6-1,CASETLPGQGRAFF,TGTGCCAGCGAGACCTTACCGGGACAGGGAAGGGCTTTCTTT
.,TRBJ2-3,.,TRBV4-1,CASSQQRTDTQYF,TGCGCCAGCAGCCAACAGCGCACAGATACGCAGTATTTT
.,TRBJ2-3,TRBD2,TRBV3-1,CASSPSLAGVGDTQYF,TGTGCCAGCAGCCCCTCCCTGGCGGGGGTGGGAGATACGCAGTATTTT
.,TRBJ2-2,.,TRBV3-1,CASSHWSGVGSGELFF,TGTGCCAGCAGCCATTGGTCAGGGGTTGGATCCGGGGAGCTGTTTTTT
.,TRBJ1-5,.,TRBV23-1,CASSQFTWSNQPQHF,TGCGCCAGCAGTCAATTCACATGGAGCAATCAGCCCCAGCATTTT
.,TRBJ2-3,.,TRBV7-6,CASSFFGGSDTQYF,TGTGCCAGCAGCTTCTTCGGTGGTTCAGATACGCAGTATTTT
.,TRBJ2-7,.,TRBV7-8,CASSLDGTLYEQYF,TGTGCCAGCAGCTTAGACGGGACGTTATACGAGCAGTACTTC
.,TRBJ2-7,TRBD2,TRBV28,CASSLAVSYEQYF,TGTGCCAGCAGTCTAGCGGTTTCCTACGAGCAGTACTTC
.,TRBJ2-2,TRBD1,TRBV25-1,CASRPSPGQGYTGELFF,TGTGCCAGCCGTCCCTCACCGGGACAGGGGTACACCGGGGAGCTGTTTTTT
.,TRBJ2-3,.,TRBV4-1,CASSQARTPDTTDTQYF,TGCGCCAGCAGCCAAGCTAGGACCCCAGATACCACAGATACGCAGTATTTT
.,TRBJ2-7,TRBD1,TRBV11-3,CASSFAGTGGSYEQYF,TGTGCCAGCAGCTTCGCTGGGACAGGGGGCTCCTACGAGCAGTACTTC
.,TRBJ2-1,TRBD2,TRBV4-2,CASSQDGAGGPTDNEQFF,TGTGCCAGCAGCCAAGATGGAGCGGGGGGCCCCACCGACAATGAGCAGTTCTTC
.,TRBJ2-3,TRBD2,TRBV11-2,CASSFGLAGGLTDTQYF,TGTGCCAGCAGCTTTGGGCTAGCGGGGGGGCTAACAGATACGCAGTATTTT
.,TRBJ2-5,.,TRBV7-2,CASSGSGGYETQYF,TGTGCCAGCAGCGGGAGTGGAGGGTACGAGACCCAGTACTTC
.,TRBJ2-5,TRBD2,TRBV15,CATSRGGGETQYF,TGTGCCACCAGCCGGGGGGGCGGAGAGACCCAGTACTTC
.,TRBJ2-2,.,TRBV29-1,CSVAGPPNTGELFF,TGCAGCGTTGCAGGGCCCCCAAACACCGGGGAGCTGTTTTTT
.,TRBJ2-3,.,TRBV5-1,CASSLRGIHESITDTQYF,TGCGCCAGCAGCTTACGGGGAATACACGAGTCGATTACAGATACGCAGTATTTT
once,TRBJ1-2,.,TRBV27,CASGRAPVATSGHYGYTF,TGTGCCAGCGGCCGGGCCCCCGTGGCTACCTCAGGACACTATGGCTACACCTTC
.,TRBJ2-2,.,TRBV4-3,CASSQPRGVSTGELFF,TGCGCCAGCAGCCAGCCTAGGGGGGTGTCCACCGGGGAGCTGTTTTTT
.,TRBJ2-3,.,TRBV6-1,CASNRKTRLGTDTQYF,TGTGCCAGCAACAGAAAGACGCGACTCGGCACAGATACGCAGTATTTT
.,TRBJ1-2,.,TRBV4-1,CASSQELYRNYGYTF,TGCGCCAGCAGCCAAGAATTATACCGGAACTATGGCTACACCTTC
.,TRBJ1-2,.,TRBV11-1,CASSSPGFPPYGYTF,TGTGCCAGCAGCTCTCCTGGGTTCCCACCGTACGGCTACACCTTC
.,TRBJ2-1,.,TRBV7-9,CASPAPDTYNEQFF,TGTGCCAGCCCTGCCCCCGACACTTACAATGAGCAGTTCTTC
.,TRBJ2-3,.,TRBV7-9,CASSYRDSSGAQYF,TGTGCCAGCAGCTACCGGGACTCCTCAGGCGCGCAGTATTTT
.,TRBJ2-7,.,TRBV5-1,CASSELGSSYEQYF,TGCGCCAGCAGCGAGCTGGGATCGTCTTACGAGCAGTACTTC
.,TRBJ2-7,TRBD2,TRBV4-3,CASSQAGAGGTYEQYF,TGCGCCAGCAGCCAAGCGGGAGCGGGGGGAACCTACGAGCAGTACTTC
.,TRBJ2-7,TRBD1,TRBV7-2,CASSFRQGFGYEQYF,TGTGCCAGCAGCTTCCGACAGGGTTTTGGCTACGAGCAGTACTTC
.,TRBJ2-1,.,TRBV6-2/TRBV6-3,CASSSVRVGEQFF,TGTGCCAGCAGTTCAGTCAGGGTAGGTGAGCAGTTCTTC
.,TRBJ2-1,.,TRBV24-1,CATSLGNEQFF,TGTGCCACCAGTTTGGGGAATGAGCAGTTCTTC
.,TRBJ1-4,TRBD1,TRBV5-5,CASSLDRPYEKLFF,TGTGCCAGCAGCCTGGACAGGCCATATGAAAAACTGTTTTTT
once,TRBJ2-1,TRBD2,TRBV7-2,CASSLDGSGGYNEQFF,TGTGCCAGCAGCTTAGATGGTAGCGGGGGGTACAATGAGCAGTTCTTC
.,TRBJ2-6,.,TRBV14,CASRTGNSGANVLTF,TGTGCCAGCAGAACAGGGAACTCTGGGGCCAACGTCCTGACTTTC
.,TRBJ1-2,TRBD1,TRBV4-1,CASSHQTGGGYTF,TGCGCCAGCAGCCACCAGACAGGGGGCGGCTACACCTTC
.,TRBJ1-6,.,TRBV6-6,CASSRSLGEGSPLHF,TGTGCCAGCAGTCGCTCCCTTGGGGAAGGGTCACCCCTCCACTTT
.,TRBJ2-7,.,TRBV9,CASSVGNSGEQYF,TGTGCCAGCAGCGTAGGCAATTCGGGGGAGCAGTACTTC
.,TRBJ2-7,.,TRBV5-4,CASSLELADSSYEQYF,TGTGCCAGCAGCTTGGAGCTAGCGGACAGCTCCTACGAGCAGTACTTC
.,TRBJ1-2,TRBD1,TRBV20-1,CSARDLGQDLYGYTF,TGCAGTGCTAGAGATTTGGGACAGGACCTCTATGGCTACACCTTC
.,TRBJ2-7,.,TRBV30,CAWSPGVTGYEQYF,TGTGCCTGGAGTCCAGGGGTCACTGGTTACGAGCAGTACTTC
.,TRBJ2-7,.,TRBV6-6,CASSYTGDSYEQYF,TGTGCCAGCAGTTACACAGGAGATTCATACGAGCAGTACTTC
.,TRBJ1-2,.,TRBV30,CASQTDSSYGYTF,TGTGCCTCCCAAACGGATAGCAGCTATGGCTACACCTTC
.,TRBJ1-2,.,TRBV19,CASSIAFQGYGYTF,TGTGCCAGTAGTATCGCCTTTCAGGGCTATGGCTACACCTTC
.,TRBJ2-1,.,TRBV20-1,CSARGIGQFGFNEQFF,TGCAGTGCTAGAGGGATCGGACAGTTCGGATTCAATGAGCAGTTCTTC
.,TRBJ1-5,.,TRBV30,CAWSGNTANQPQHF,TGTGCCTGGAGTGGAAATACAGCGAATCAGCCCCAGCATTTT
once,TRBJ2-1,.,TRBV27,CASSLGGTYYNEQFF,TGTGCCAGCAGTCTCGGGGGAACCTACTACAATGAGCAGTTCTTC
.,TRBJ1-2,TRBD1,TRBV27,CASSPTGTVNYGYTF,TGTGCCAGCAGTCCCACCGGGACAGTTAATTATGGCTACACCTTC
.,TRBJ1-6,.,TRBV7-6,CASSLARAESSPLHF,TGTGCCAGCAGCTTAGCCCGAGCGGAGAGTTCACCCCTCCACTTT